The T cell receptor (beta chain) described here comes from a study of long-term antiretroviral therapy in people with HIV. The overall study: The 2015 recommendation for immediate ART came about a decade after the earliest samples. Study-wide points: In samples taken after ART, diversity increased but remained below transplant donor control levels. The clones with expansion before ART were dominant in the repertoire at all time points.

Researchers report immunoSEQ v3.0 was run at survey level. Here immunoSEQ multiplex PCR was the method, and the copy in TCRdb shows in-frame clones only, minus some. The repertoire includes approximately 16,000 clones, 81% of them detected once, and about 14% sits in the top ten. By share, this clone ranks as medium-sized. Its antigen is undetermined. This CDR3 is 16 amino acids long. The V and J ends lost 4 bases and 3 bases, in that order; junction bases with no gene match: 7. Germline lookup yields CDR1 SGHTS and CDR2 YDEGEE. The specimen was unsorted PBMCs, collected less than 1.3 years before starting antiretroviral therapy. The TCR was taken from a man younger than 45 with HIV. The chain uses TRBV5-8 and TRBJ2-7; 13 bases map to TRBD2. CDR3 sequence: CASSPGTSGMDYEQYF. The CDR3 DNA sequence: TGTGCCAGCAGCCCGGGGACTAGCGGGATGGACTACGAGCAGTACTTC.